A single sample gave rise to the 27 T cell receptor beta chains below, sequenced in a study of T cells in localized non-small cell lung cancer. The repertoire was sequenced with immunoSEQ multiplex PCR; TCRdb's copy has only in-frame clones and lacks some. The top ten clones hold less than 5% of a sample with nearly 15,000 clones, more than 70% of them seen once. This specimen consisted of peripheral blood, obtained before any cancer treatment. These receptors originate from a woman aged 40 to 75 with stage I lung adenocarcinoma.

The rearrangement links TRBV2 to TRBJ1-6; D is perhaps TRBD1 (5 bases). Trimming shortened V by 8 bases and J by 9 bases, and 20 bases separated the two germline ends. Per germline, CDR1 SNHLY and CDR2 FYNNEI. CDR3 length: 15 amino acids. In DNA form, the CDR3 reads TGTGCCAGCGGGGGGAGGGGCCCTCTGAGTTCACCCCTCCACTTT. It codes for CASGGRGPLSSPLHF.

The V gene is TRBV5-4, the J gene TRBJ1-6; TRBD1 agrees at 8 bases. The CDR3 is 15 residues long. Trimming at V came to 2 bases and at J to 4 bases, leaving 2 bases not matched to a gene. CDR1 is SGHNT and CDR2 is YYREEE in the germline V gene (reference sequence). CDR3 DNA: TGTGCCAGCAGCTTAGACAGGGGATATAATTCACCCCTCCACTTT. Translation gives CASSLDRGYNSPLHF.

This sequence joins TRBV6-6 and TRBJ1-4; D gene uncertain. V lost 7 bases, J lost 7 bases, and 13 bases lay in between. This CDR3 is 13 amino acids long. From germline, CDR1 is MNHNY and CDR2 SVGAGI (reference sequence). CDR3 in amino acids: CASIRGYGEKLFF. The DNA of the CDR3 is TGTGCCAGCATTAGAGGTTACGGTGAAAAACTGTTTTTT.

The chain combines TRBV18 with TRBJ2-3, with TRBD2 as a possible D gene (6 bases). V was pared by 4 bases and J by 5 bases, with 16 bases between. This CDR3 is built from 15 residues. Germline V gene sequence: CDR1 KGHSH, CDR2 LQKENI. CDR3 coding DNA: TGTGCCAGCTCACAGTCGCTAGCGAGGTTAGATACGCAGTATTTT. This translates into CASSQSLARLDTQYF.

The chain recombines TRBV11-3 with TRBJ2-2; D gene ambiguous. Germline values: CDR1 SGHNT, CDR2 YENEEA. The CDR3 is made up of 12 amino acids. V was cut by 2 bases and J by 3 bases, with 1 base left in between. CDR3 residues: CASSLYTGELFF. As DNA, the CDR3 is TGTGCCAGCAGCTTATACACCGGGGAGCTGTTTTTT.

The J gene is TRBJ2-1, the V gene TRBV27; tentative D call: TRBD1 (6 bases). V lost 4 bases and J 5 bases, leaving 9 bases between the germline ends. CDR3 size: 13 residues. Per germline, CDR1 MNHEY and CDR2 SMNVEV (reference sequence). The CDR3 region has the DNA TGTGCCAGCAGTTCGGGACACAACAATGAGCAGTTCTTC. Translation gives CASSSGHNNEQFF.

The chain recombines TRBV9 with TRBJ1-3; D unclear. The CDR3 is 16 residues long. Germline CDR1 SGDLS, CDR2 YYNGEE. V lost 0 bases to trimming and J lost 1 base, with 11 bases between them. CDR3: CASSVGAAASGNTIYF. Here the CDR3 DNA reads TGTGCCAGCAGCGTAGGAGCGGCAGCTTCTGGAAACACCATATATTTT.

This sequence joins TRBV9 and TRBJ2-2; TRBD2 matches at 10 bases. Germline V gene data show CDR1 as SGDLS and CDR2 as YYNGEE. Losses at the gene ends were 2 bases for V and 7 bases for J; bases not matched to a gene: 8. This CDR3 has 16 residues. CDR3 nucleotides: TGTGCCAGCAGCGTCGTAGCGGGGGGCGGGCACGGGGAGCTGTTTTTT. The encoded protein is CASSVVAGGGHGELFF. Complete variable domain (other parts from reference TRBV9 and TRBJ2-2): DSGVTQTPKHLITATGQRVTLRCSPRSGDLSVYWYQQSLDQGLQFLIQYYNGEERAKGNILERFSAQQFPDLHSELNLSSLELGDSALYFCASSVVAGGGHGELFFGEGSRLTVL.

CDR3 DNA: TGTGCCAGCGGCCCCTTGGTCTGGACAGGGGCAGATACGCAGTATTTT. Its translation is CASGPLVWTGADTQYF. The chain joins TRBV5-6 to TRBJ2-3; 9 positions agree with TRBD1. V was clipped by 7 bases and J by 4 bases; unmatched bases: 13. CDR1 and CDR2 (germline): SGHDT, YYEEEE. The CDR3 has 16 residues.

This chain uses TRBV6-5 with TRBJ1-1; D call uncertain. This CDR3 spans 15 amino acids. Germline V gene lookup returns CDR1 MNHEY and CDR2 SVGAGI. V dropped 2 bases and J dropped 3 bases, with 13 bases sitting between them. The chain's CDR3 is CASSYLRGRDTEAFF. CDR3 coding DNA: TGTGCCAGCAGTTACCTACGAGGGCGAGACACTGAAGCTTTCTTT.

V is TRBV27 and J is TRBJ1-1; D is uncertain. This CDR3 is 15 amino acids long. Germline V gene sequence: CDR1 MNHEY, CDR2 SMNVEV (reference sequence). V dropped 3 bases and J dropped 5 bases, with 16 bases sitting between them. Here the CDR3 reads CASSFLGRGETEAFF. The CDR3 bases are TGTGCCAGCAGTTTTTTAGGGCGGGGAGAAACTGAAGCTTTCTTT.

This clone was observed once. The chain joins TRBV30 to TRBJ2-6; tentatively, D is TRBD1 (5 bases). Between the trimmed V and J ends, which lost 3 bases and 0 bases, there was a span of 6 bases. Germline V gene sequence: CDR1 GTSNPN, CDR2 SVGIG (reference sequence). The CDR3 is 14 amino acids. The CDR3 protein is CAWRGDSGANVLTF. CDR3 nucleotide sequence: TGTGCCTGGAGAGGGGACTCTGGGGCCAACGTCCTGACTTTC.

This CDR3 is CASSQRSGNTEAFF. The DNA for the CDR3 is TGCGCCAGCAGCCAAAGATCAGGGAACACTGAAGCTTTCTTT. The chain has TRBV4-1 and TRBJ1-1; D gene uncertain. The CDR3 spans 14 residues. The V end was cut by 2 bases, the J end by 1 base, with 8 bases between. Per the germline V gene, CDR1 is MGHRA and CDR2 is YSYEKL.

As concerns this clone: Germline and junction disagree at one end, which may indicate a read error. The CDR3 nucleotides read TGTGCTAGCAGCTTTAGCGGGGGGTACCAAGAGACCCAGTACTTC. It yields the protein CASSFSGGYQETQYF. The chain combines TRBV7-7 with TRBJ2-5; 10 bases agree with TRBD2. Germline CDR1 is SSHAT and CDR2 is FNYEAQ (reference sequence). The CDR3 is 15 amino acids.

V usage is TRBV11-2 and J usage is TRBJ2-1; 8 bases fit TRBD2. Germline V CDR1 and CDR2: SGHAT, FQNNGV. J gave up 7 bases and V 5 bases, and 10 bases lay outside the gene matches. This CDR3 contains 15 residues. CDR3 in amino acids: CASSPGGASSNEQFF. In DNA, the CDR3 is TGTGCCAGCAGCCCCGGGGGGGCCAGTAGTAATGAGCAGTTCTTC.

This clone was seen only a few times. CDR3 coding DNA: TGCGCCAGCAGCTTGGGACAGAGGGACGAGCAGTACTTC. Protein product: CASSLGQRDEQYF. The chain joins TRBV5-1 to TRBJ2-7, with D perhaps given as TRBD1 or TRBD2 (5 bases each). The CDR3 length is 13 residues. CDR1 and CDR2 (germline): SGHRS, YFSETQ. V lost 0 bases to trimming and J lost 5 bases, with 9 bases between them.

This chain uses TRBV7-6 with TRBJ2-5; D is possibly TRBD2 (5 bases). This CDR3 spans 13 amino acids. The germline CDR1 and CDR2 sequences are SGHVS and FNYEAQ. V lost 5 bases, J lost 5 bases, and 12 bases lay in between. CDR3 DNA: TGTGCCAGCAGCCGAGCGGTCACCGAGACCCAGTACTTC. It encodes CASSRAVTETQYF.

This sequence joins TRBV18 and TRBJ1-1; D remains unclear. The V end lost 1 base, the J end lost 4 bases, and 13 bases lay between the germline ends. The CDR3 totals 15 residues. Germline loops: CDR1 KGHSH, CDR2 LQKENI. The CDR3 is CASSPLMGSGTEAFF. In DNA form, the CDR3 reads TGTGCCAGCTCACCACTAATGGGGTCCGGCACTGAAGCTTTCTTT.

The genes are TRBV7-9 and TRBJ2-7; D possibly corresponds to TRBD2 (7 bases). Trimming took off 5 bases at V and 3 bases at J, with 14 bases between the two ends. Germline lookup yields CDR1 SEHNR and CDR2 FQNEAQ (reference sequence). The CDR3 extends over 14 amino acids. The chain's CDR3 is CASSRGGVFYEQYF. The DNA for the CDR3 is TGTGCCAGCAGCCGAGGGGGGGTGTTCTACGAGCAGTACTTC.

J is TRBJ2-1 and V is TRBV18, with D perhaps assigned TRBD1 or TRBD2 (5 bases each). The V end lost 3 bases, the J end lost 0 bases, and 9 bases lay between the germline ends. CDR1 KGHSH and CDR2 LQKENI come from the germline V gene. This CDR3 comprises 15 residues. This CDR3 reads CASSPPGTSYNEQFF. The CDR3 nucleotides read TGTGCCAGCTCACCTCCGGGGACCTCCTACAATGAGCAGTTCTTC. Drawing the rest from reference TRBV18 and TRBJ2-1, the complete variable domain is NAGVMQNPRHLVRRRGQEARLRCSPMKGHSHVYWYRQLPEEGLKFMVYLQKENIIDESGMPKERFSAEFPKEGPSILRIQQVVRGDSAAYFCASSPPGTSYNEQFFGPGTRLTVL.

The rearrangement links TRBV28 to TRBJ2-5, with TRBD1 as a possible D gene (6 bases). This CDR3 is built from 14 residues. Between the trimmed V and J ends, which lost 5 bases and 1 base, there was a span of 11 bases. Germline V gene sequence: CDR1 MDHEN, CDR2 SYDVKM. CDR3 nucleotide sequence: TGTGCCAGCAGTAGACAGGAGCTCCAAGAGACCCAGTACTTC. Its protein product is CASSRQELQETQYF.

In its sample, this clone ranks as medium-sized. The same CDR3 also results from other DNA sequences found in this sample. V gene TRBV5-1 combines with J gene TRBJ1-1, with D unclear. Germline V gene lookup returns CDR1 SGHRS and CDR2 YFSETQ. CDR3 length: 13 amino acids. V was cut by 0 bases and J by 1 base, with 4 bases left in between. The CDR3 DNA is TGCGCCAGCAGCTTGGGCCCGAACACTGAAGCTTTCTTT. Protein sequence: CASSLGPNTEAFF.

The chain couples TRBV2 to TRBJ2-4; D is ambiguous. V dropped 7 bases and J dropped 0 bases, with 16 bases sitting between them. The germline V gene encodes CDR1 SNHLY and CDR2 FYNNEI. The CDR3 totals 16 residues. The CDR3 nucleotides read TGTGCCAGCACGGTAGGCGGCGATTTAGCCAAAAACATTCAGTACTTC. Its translation: CASTVGGDLAKNIQYF.

The chain carries TRBV7-2 and TRBJ1-1; D call uncertain. This CDR3 region has 15 residues. In germline, CDR1 is SGHTA, CDR2 FQGNSA. V gave up 2 bases and J gave up 6 bases, with 16 bases separating them. CDR3 in DNA: TGTGCCAGCAGCTTATACCCCCCAGGTACCTCTGAAGCTTTCTTT. Translating it yields CASSLYPPGTSEAFF.

The rearrangement joins TRBV5-4 to TRBJ1-2; possible D gene TRBD1, 5 bases. The CDR3 totals 13 residues. Germline loops: CDR1 SGHNT, CDR2 YYREEE (reference sequence). Trimming shortened V by 5 bases and J by 9 bases, and 17 bases separated the two germline ends. The CDR3 DNA reads TGTGCCAGCAGTCAAACAGTAAAGGACAGCTACACCTTC. Its protein product is CASSQTVKDSYTF.

V is TRBV12-5 and J is TRBJ1-1, with TRBD1 matching 7 bases. The J segment lost 5 bases and the V segment lost 6 bases, leaving 3 bases of the junction unmatched. CDR3 size: 12 residues. Germline CDR1 and CDR2: LGHNT and FRNRAP. In DNA form, the CDR3 reads TGTGCTAGTGGACAGGGGAAAACTGAAGCTTTCTTT. Residues: CASGQGKTEAFF.

Notes on this clone: One base away lies a much larger clone, so this may be a sequencing read error. This sequence joins TRBV15 and TRBJ1-2, with D uncertain. CDR1 and CDR2 from the germline V gene are LNHNV and YYDKDF (reference sequence). V shed 0 bases and J shed 4 bases, with 15 bases lying between them. CDR3 length: 16 amino acids. The CDR3 DNA is TGTGCCACCAGCAGAGATCGGGCGGAGATGACCTATGGCTACACCTTC. Translating gives CATSRDRAEMTYGYTF.